A single sample gave rise to the 31 T cell receptor beta chains below, sequenced in a study of CXCR3-negative and CXCR3-positive naive CD8 T cells. Study results and limitations: Naive CXCR3-positive cells had TRB CDR3s more hydrophobic than those of CXCR3-negative naive cells.

cDNA libraries for TRB were generated by 5' RACE incorporating UMI labels. TCRdb reprocessed the 5' RACE reads, keeping one entry per CDR3 protein, no DNA. This listing includes about 84,000 distinct CDR3 sequences. These receptors lack a known antigen. Sequencing input: naive CXCR3+ CD8+ T cells from blood. Regarding subset: CD45RO-CCR7+CD27+CD95- naive CD8+ T cells expressing CXCR3 (TNR3+). These TCRs come from a human donor in good health. Some clones in this sample may be carry-over from other donors' samples.

The V gene is TRBV6-2 or TRBV6-3, the J gene TRBJ2-3. The CDR3 consists of 14 residues. Germline-derived CDR1 and CDR2 are MNHEY and SVGEGT. This CDR3 reads CASSYGKGTDTQYF.

The chain links TRBV28 to TRBJ1-1; no DNA is available, so the TRBD1 call from TCRdb remains unchecked. The CDR3 is 13 residues long. The germline V gene has CDR1 MDHEN and CDR2 SYDVKM. CDR3 residues: CASSLPPVREAFF.

The genes are TRBV6-2 or TRBV6-3 and TRBJ1-5; TCRdb selects TRBD1, and the lack of DNA leaves this call unchecked. CDR1 MNHEY and CDR2 SVGEGT come from the germline V gene. The CDR3 has 15 amino acids. This chain's CDR3 is CASSYSSPGNQPQHF.

This chain uses TRBV6-6 with TRBJ2-7; TCRdb names TRBD2, which stays unverified in the absence of DNA. The CDR3 loop spans 18 amino acids. Germline loops: CDR1 MNHNY, CDR2 SVGAGI (reference sequence). This CDR3 is CASSYTEAGLAGSYEQYF.

The CDR3 sequence: CASRKGLAGAGTDTQYF. The genes are TRBV6-5 and TRBJ2-3; without DNA, the TCRdb call of TRBD2 cannot be checked. The length of the CDR3 is 17 residues. CDR1 is MNHEY and CDR2 is SVGAGI in the germline V gene.

The chain combines TRBV3-1 with TRBJ2-3; absent DNA, TCRdb's TRBD2 call cannot be checked. Germline V gene data show CDR1 as LGHDT and CDR2 as YNNKEL (reference sequence). CDR3 length: 17 residues. CDR3 residues: CASSQGGSGGATDTQYF.

V and J are TRBV5-1 and TRBJ2-7; TCRdb names TRBD1, which stays unverified in the absence of DNA. CDR3 length: 12 amino acids. CDR1 SGHRS and CDR2 YFSETQ come from the germline V gene. The CDR3 region is CASQGTGVEQYF. Looking up the rest from reference TRBV5-1 and TRBJ2-7 gives the full variable domain: KAGVTQTPRYLIKTRGQQVTLSCSPISGHRSVSWYQQTPGQGLQFLFEYFSETQRNKGNFPGRFSGRQFSNSRSEMNVSTLELGDSALYLCASQGTGVEQYFGPGTRLTVT.

The chain combines TRBV29-1 with TRBJ1-4; without DNA, the TCRdb call of TRBD1 cannot be checked. Germline CDR1 reads SQVTM; CDR2 reads ANQGSEA. CDR3 length: 13 residues. The CDR3 loop is CSVEDRDNEKLFF.

The chain joins TRBV11-2 to TRBJ2-4. Germline-derived CDR1 and CDR2 are SGHAT and FQNNGV. The CDR3 spans 11 residues. CDR3 region: CASSFGEIQYF.

This chain uses TRBV23-1 with TRBJ2-2; lacking DNA, the TRBD1 call made by TCRdb goes unchecked. TRBV23-1 is an open reading frame whose function is uncertain. The CDR3 loop spans 15 amino acids. CDR3 sequence: CASARTDPRAGELFF.

The V and J genes are TRBV19 and TRBJ2-5; TCRdb's D gene call, TRBD1, goes unchecked for lack of DNA. The CDR3 extends over 14 amino acids. CDR1 is LNHDA, CDR2 SQIVND, per germline (reference sequence). The CDR3 spells CASSTSGRRETQYF. Based on the CDR3 plus reference TRBV19 and TRBJ2-5, the full variable domain is DGGITQSPKYLFRKEGQNVTLSCEQNLNHDAMYWYRQDPGQGLRLIYYSQIVNDFQKGDIAEGYSVSREKKESFPLTVTSAQKNPTAFYLCASSTSGRRETQYFGPGTRLLVL.

The chain combines TRBV5-1 with TRBJ2-3; TCRdb's D gene call, TRBD1, goes unchecked for lack of DNA. Germline CDR1 SGHRS, CDR2 YFSETQ. The CDR3 spans 15 residues. CDR3 residues: CASSSLADSTDTQYF.

The chain combines TRBV19 with TRBJ2-7; TCRdb proposes TRBD2, but this gene call is untestable without DNA. Germline lookup yields CDR1 LNHDA and CDR2 SQIVND (reference sequence). The CDR3 extends over 15 amino acids. The CDR3 reads CASTLSIGRAVEQYF.

The chain recombines TRBV15 with TRBJ2-3; without DNA, the TCRdb call of TRBD2 cannot be checked. The V gene's germline CDR1 is LNHNV and CDR2 YYDKDF (reference sequence). CDR3 length equals 15 residues. The CDR3 is CATSRGGRAKDTQYF.

V is TRBV19 and J is TRBJ1-4; checking the TCRdb D call of TRBD1 is not possible without DNA. Germline V gene sequence: CDR1 LNHDA, CDR2 SQIVND (reference sequence). This CDR3 has 15 amino acids. This CDR3 is CASGDTGGTNEKLFF.

This chain connects TRBV15 to TRBJ1-1. CDR3 length equals 12 residues. CDR1 and CDR2 (germline): LNHNV, YYDKDF (reference sequence). The CDR3: CATSSGDTEAFF.

The chain uses TRBV7-6 and TRBJ2-1. Germline lookup yields CDR1 SGHVS and CDR2 FNYEAQ. This CDR3 comprises 14 residues. The CDR3 sequence: CASSLAAVYNEQFF.

V is TRBV27 and J is TRBJ1-1; TCRdb returns TRBD1, unconfirmable since there is no DNA. The V gene's germline CDR1 is MNHEY and CDR2 SMNVEV (reference sequence). The CDR3 runs 14 residues. CDR3: CASKSTGQGTEAFF.

The V and J genes are TRBV6-4 and TRBJ2-3. The CDR3 totals 14 residues. CDR1 is MRHNA, CDR2 SNTAGT, per germline. The CDR3 sequence is CASSDSEGTDTQYF.

The V and J genes are TRBV5-1 and TRBJ2-3. Looked up from germline, CDR1 is SGHRS and CDR2 is YFSETQ. This CDR3 is 14 amino acids long. The CDR3 reads CASSLFGGTDTQYF.

The chain couples TRBV28 to TRBJ1-4; checking the TCRdb D call of TRBD1 is not possible without DNA. Looked up from germline, CDR1 is MDHEN and CDR2 is SYDVKM. The CDR3 contains 16 residues. The CDR3 protein is CASSFPQVVLGEKLFF.

Here the CDR3 reads CASSYLDTDTQYF. The chain uses TRBV6-5 and TRBJ2-3. The CDR3 is made up of 13 amino acids. Germline V CDR1 and CDR2: MNHEY, SVGAGI.

The chain employs TRBV29-1 and TRBJ2-7; TCRdb calls TRBD2, which cannot be checked without DNA. The CDR3 spans 14 residues. Germline V gene data show CDR1 as SQVTM and CDR2 as ANQGSEA. CDR3 residues: CSVGGGLAGGEQYF.

The chain has TRBV6-5 and TRBJ2-1; TCRdb's D gene call, TRBD2, goes unchecked for lack of DNA. The germline V gene encodes CDR1 MNHEY and CDR2 SVGAGI. The CDR3 is made up of 15 amino acids. The CDR3 sequence: CASSYSSGGDGEQFF.

This rearrangement joins TRBV29-1 to TRBJ2-7; TCRdb's D gene call, TRBD1, goes unchecked for lack of DNA. Per the germline V gene, CDR1 is SQVTM and CDR2 is ANQGSEA. The CDR3 has 14 amino acids. CDR3 amino acids: CSVDGAGEPYEQYF.

This rearrangement joins TRBV7-8 to TRBJ2-5; TCRdb names TRBD1, which stays unverified in the absence of DNA. The CDR3 consists of 13 residues. Germline loops: CDR1 SGHVS, CDR2 FQNEAQ. The CDR3 here is CASRARGGETQYF.

The V gene is TRBV28, the J gene TRBJ1-5; TCRdb's assignment of TRBD1 cannot be checked, as there is no DNA. There are 15 residues in the CDR3. Germline V gives CDR1 MDHEN, CDR2 SYDVKM. The CDR3 protein is CASIPIGASNQPQHF.

This chain joins TRBV29-1 and TRBJ2-2. Germline assignment: CDR1 SQVTM and CDR2 ANQGSEA. The CDR3 consists of 14 residues. This CDR3 reads CSVEFGPNTGELFF.

This chain uses TRBV29-1 with TRBJ1-1; the D gene TCRdb calls, TRBD1, cannot be checked with no DNA. The CDR3 is made up of 17 amino acids. Germline V gives CDR1 SQVTM, CDR2 ANQGSEA. This CDR3 is CSVAGGEHGVMGTEAFF.

CDR3 in amino acids: CASSQRGPPYEQYF. The chain recombines TRBV28 with TRBJ2-7; TCRdb lists TRBD1, though no DNA is available to test this call. Germline loops: CDR1 MDHEN, CDR2 SYDVKM. This CDR3 spans 14 amino acids. The full variable domain, rest sourced from reference TRBV28 and TRBJ2-7, is DVKVTQSSRYLVKRTGEKVFLECVQDMDHENMFWYRQDPGLGLRLIYFSYDVKMKEKGDIPEGYSVSREKKERFSLILESASTNQTSMYLCASSQRGPPYEQYFGPGTRLTVT.

This chain uses TRBV27 with TRBJ2-3; checking the TCRdb D call of TRBD1 is not possible without DNA. The germline V gene encodes CDR1 MNHEY and CDR2 SMNVEV (reference sequence). The CDR3 spans 11 residues. The CDR3 here is CASSNGGTQYF.